These 10 T cell receptor beta chains were all obtained from the same sample, sequenced in a study of cytomegalovirus exposure and HLA in healthy donors. Primers included in the PCR were 60 Vbeta and 13 Jbeta primers. Repertoires were generated with immunoSEQ multiplex PCR, while TCRdb's copy carries only in-frame clones and drops some. The profile shows more than 95,000 clones, about 76% of them singletons. Sequenced sample: PBMCs. The receptors originated from an older woman in good health and CMV-seropositive.

The V call is TRBV11-2, the J call TRBJ1-1; TRBD1 aligns across 7 bases. Germline loops: CDR1 SGHAT, CDR2 FQNNGV. This CDR3 region has 15 residues. V dropped 2 bases and J dropped 2; count of bases not matched to a gene: 5. The CDR3 loop is CASSLQQGFNTEAFF. The DNA for the CDR3 is TGTGCCAGCAGCTTACAACAGGGGTTTAACACTGAAGCTTTCTTT.

Details on this clone: Other DNA sequences in the same sample also yield this CDR3. The chain uses TRBV5-1 and TRBJ1-1; 7 bases match TRBD1. CDR1 and CDR2 (germline): SGHRS, YFSETQ. This CDR3 contains 13 residues. V shed 0 bases and J 7 bases; nucleotides not matched to a gene: 3. This CDR3 is CASSLGQGVEAFF. As DNA, the CDR3 is TGCGCCAGCAGCTTGGGTCAGGGGGTTGAAGCTTTCTTT. Together with reference TRBV5-1 and TRBJ1-1, the CDR3 gives the full variable domain: KAGVTQTPRYLIKTRGQQVTLSCSPISGHRSVSWYQQTPGQGLQFLFEYFSETQRNKGNFPGRFSGRQFSNSRSEMNVSTLELGDSALYLCASSLGQGVEAFFGQGTRLTVV.

In its sample, this clone was seen a few times. The rearrangement links TRBV29-1 to TRBJ1-2; D remains unclear. The CDR3 covers 14 residues. V lost 2 bases, J lost 2 bases, and 12 bases lay in between. The germline V gene encodes CDR1 SQVTM and CDR2 ANQGSEA. Here the CDR3 reads CSVERVIGNYGYTF. The CDR3 region has the DNA TGCAGCGTTGAAAGAGTAATCGGGAACTATGGCTACACCTTC. Based on the CDR3 plus reference TRBV29-1 and TRBJ1-2, the full variable domain is SAVISQKPSRDICQRGTSLTIQCQVDSQVTMMFWYRQQPGQSLTLIATANQGSEATYESGFVIDKFPISRPNLTFSTLTVSNMSPEDSSIYLCSVERVIGNYGYTFGSGTRLTVV.

The chain employs TRBV5-1 and TRBJ1-1, with 7 bases fitting TRBD1. J lost 4 bases, V lost 4 bases, and 7 bases had no gene match. Germline CDR1 SGHRS, CDR2 YFSETQ. CDR3 length: 14 amino acids. In DNA form, the CDR3 reads TGCGCCAGCAGCCTAGGACAGGTCACCACTGAAGCTTTCTTT. It specifies CASSLGQVTTEAFF.

The chain recombines TRBV7-9 with TRBJ1-6; 8 bases align to TRBD1. After removal of 4 bases from V and 11 bases from J, the junction contained 7 bases not matched to a gene. The CDR3 totals 14 residues. From germline, CDR1 is SEHNR and CDR2 FQNEAQ (reference sequence). CDR3 DNA sequence: TGTGCCAGCAGCTCGGGACAGGTTTATCCACCCCTCCACTTT. This sequence encodes CASSSGQVYPPLHF.

DNA of the CDR3: TGCGCCAGCAGCGCACAGGACACCGGGGAGCTGTTTTTT. Residues: CASSAQDTGELFF. The rearrangement joins TRBV5-1 to TRBJ2-2; maybe TRBD1 (5 bases). Germline CDR1 is SGHRS and CDR2 is YFSETQ. Trimming stripped 4 bases from V and 3 bases from J, with 7 bases between. The CDR3 contains 13 residues.

The chain recombines TRBV11-2 with TRBJ1-2; 7 nucleotides match TRBD1. This CDR3 has 16 residues. CDR1 and CDR2 (germline): SGHAT, FQNNGV. The V and J ends lost 1 base and 0 bases, in that order; junction bases with no gene match: 5. The CDR3: CASSLARGSTNYGYTF. CDR3 DNA sequence: TGTGCCAGCAGCTTAGCCAGGGGGTCCACTAACTATGGCTACACCTTC.

The V gene is TRBV5-6, the J gene TRBJ1-2, with D perhaps matching TRBD1 (5 bases). Trimming shortened V by 0 bases and J by 4 bases, and 16 bases separated the two germline ends. From germline, CDR1 is SGHDT and CDR2 YYEEEE. There are 16 residues in the CDR3. The DNA of the CDR3 is TGTGCCAGCAGCTTGGAAATGACCCGGAGGGGCTATGGCTACACCTTC. Translation gives CASSLEMTRRGYGYTF.

This clone showed up just once. The rearrangement uses TRBV30 and TRBJ2-7; possibly TRBD2 for D (7 bases). The V end was cut by 1 base, the J end by 2 bases, with 15 bases between. CDR1 GTSNPN and CDR2 SVGIG come from the germline V gene (reference sequence). The CDR3 covers 15 residues. The CDR3 protein is CAWSGAGAPPYEQYF. CDR3 sequence (DNA): TGTGCCTGGAGTGGGGCGGGGGCCCCTCCCTACGAGCAGTACTTC.

The chain has TRBV6-5 and TRBJ1-4, with 9 bases matching TRBD1. The J segment lost 5 bases and the V segment lost 0 bases, leaving 1 base of the junction unmatched. The CDR3 covers 15 residues. Germline values: CDR1 MNHEY, CDR2 SVGAGI. The CDR3 reads CASSYSGTGNEKLFF. The CDR3 DNA follows: TGTGCCAGCAGTTACTCGGGGACAGGGAATGAAAAACTGTTTTTT.